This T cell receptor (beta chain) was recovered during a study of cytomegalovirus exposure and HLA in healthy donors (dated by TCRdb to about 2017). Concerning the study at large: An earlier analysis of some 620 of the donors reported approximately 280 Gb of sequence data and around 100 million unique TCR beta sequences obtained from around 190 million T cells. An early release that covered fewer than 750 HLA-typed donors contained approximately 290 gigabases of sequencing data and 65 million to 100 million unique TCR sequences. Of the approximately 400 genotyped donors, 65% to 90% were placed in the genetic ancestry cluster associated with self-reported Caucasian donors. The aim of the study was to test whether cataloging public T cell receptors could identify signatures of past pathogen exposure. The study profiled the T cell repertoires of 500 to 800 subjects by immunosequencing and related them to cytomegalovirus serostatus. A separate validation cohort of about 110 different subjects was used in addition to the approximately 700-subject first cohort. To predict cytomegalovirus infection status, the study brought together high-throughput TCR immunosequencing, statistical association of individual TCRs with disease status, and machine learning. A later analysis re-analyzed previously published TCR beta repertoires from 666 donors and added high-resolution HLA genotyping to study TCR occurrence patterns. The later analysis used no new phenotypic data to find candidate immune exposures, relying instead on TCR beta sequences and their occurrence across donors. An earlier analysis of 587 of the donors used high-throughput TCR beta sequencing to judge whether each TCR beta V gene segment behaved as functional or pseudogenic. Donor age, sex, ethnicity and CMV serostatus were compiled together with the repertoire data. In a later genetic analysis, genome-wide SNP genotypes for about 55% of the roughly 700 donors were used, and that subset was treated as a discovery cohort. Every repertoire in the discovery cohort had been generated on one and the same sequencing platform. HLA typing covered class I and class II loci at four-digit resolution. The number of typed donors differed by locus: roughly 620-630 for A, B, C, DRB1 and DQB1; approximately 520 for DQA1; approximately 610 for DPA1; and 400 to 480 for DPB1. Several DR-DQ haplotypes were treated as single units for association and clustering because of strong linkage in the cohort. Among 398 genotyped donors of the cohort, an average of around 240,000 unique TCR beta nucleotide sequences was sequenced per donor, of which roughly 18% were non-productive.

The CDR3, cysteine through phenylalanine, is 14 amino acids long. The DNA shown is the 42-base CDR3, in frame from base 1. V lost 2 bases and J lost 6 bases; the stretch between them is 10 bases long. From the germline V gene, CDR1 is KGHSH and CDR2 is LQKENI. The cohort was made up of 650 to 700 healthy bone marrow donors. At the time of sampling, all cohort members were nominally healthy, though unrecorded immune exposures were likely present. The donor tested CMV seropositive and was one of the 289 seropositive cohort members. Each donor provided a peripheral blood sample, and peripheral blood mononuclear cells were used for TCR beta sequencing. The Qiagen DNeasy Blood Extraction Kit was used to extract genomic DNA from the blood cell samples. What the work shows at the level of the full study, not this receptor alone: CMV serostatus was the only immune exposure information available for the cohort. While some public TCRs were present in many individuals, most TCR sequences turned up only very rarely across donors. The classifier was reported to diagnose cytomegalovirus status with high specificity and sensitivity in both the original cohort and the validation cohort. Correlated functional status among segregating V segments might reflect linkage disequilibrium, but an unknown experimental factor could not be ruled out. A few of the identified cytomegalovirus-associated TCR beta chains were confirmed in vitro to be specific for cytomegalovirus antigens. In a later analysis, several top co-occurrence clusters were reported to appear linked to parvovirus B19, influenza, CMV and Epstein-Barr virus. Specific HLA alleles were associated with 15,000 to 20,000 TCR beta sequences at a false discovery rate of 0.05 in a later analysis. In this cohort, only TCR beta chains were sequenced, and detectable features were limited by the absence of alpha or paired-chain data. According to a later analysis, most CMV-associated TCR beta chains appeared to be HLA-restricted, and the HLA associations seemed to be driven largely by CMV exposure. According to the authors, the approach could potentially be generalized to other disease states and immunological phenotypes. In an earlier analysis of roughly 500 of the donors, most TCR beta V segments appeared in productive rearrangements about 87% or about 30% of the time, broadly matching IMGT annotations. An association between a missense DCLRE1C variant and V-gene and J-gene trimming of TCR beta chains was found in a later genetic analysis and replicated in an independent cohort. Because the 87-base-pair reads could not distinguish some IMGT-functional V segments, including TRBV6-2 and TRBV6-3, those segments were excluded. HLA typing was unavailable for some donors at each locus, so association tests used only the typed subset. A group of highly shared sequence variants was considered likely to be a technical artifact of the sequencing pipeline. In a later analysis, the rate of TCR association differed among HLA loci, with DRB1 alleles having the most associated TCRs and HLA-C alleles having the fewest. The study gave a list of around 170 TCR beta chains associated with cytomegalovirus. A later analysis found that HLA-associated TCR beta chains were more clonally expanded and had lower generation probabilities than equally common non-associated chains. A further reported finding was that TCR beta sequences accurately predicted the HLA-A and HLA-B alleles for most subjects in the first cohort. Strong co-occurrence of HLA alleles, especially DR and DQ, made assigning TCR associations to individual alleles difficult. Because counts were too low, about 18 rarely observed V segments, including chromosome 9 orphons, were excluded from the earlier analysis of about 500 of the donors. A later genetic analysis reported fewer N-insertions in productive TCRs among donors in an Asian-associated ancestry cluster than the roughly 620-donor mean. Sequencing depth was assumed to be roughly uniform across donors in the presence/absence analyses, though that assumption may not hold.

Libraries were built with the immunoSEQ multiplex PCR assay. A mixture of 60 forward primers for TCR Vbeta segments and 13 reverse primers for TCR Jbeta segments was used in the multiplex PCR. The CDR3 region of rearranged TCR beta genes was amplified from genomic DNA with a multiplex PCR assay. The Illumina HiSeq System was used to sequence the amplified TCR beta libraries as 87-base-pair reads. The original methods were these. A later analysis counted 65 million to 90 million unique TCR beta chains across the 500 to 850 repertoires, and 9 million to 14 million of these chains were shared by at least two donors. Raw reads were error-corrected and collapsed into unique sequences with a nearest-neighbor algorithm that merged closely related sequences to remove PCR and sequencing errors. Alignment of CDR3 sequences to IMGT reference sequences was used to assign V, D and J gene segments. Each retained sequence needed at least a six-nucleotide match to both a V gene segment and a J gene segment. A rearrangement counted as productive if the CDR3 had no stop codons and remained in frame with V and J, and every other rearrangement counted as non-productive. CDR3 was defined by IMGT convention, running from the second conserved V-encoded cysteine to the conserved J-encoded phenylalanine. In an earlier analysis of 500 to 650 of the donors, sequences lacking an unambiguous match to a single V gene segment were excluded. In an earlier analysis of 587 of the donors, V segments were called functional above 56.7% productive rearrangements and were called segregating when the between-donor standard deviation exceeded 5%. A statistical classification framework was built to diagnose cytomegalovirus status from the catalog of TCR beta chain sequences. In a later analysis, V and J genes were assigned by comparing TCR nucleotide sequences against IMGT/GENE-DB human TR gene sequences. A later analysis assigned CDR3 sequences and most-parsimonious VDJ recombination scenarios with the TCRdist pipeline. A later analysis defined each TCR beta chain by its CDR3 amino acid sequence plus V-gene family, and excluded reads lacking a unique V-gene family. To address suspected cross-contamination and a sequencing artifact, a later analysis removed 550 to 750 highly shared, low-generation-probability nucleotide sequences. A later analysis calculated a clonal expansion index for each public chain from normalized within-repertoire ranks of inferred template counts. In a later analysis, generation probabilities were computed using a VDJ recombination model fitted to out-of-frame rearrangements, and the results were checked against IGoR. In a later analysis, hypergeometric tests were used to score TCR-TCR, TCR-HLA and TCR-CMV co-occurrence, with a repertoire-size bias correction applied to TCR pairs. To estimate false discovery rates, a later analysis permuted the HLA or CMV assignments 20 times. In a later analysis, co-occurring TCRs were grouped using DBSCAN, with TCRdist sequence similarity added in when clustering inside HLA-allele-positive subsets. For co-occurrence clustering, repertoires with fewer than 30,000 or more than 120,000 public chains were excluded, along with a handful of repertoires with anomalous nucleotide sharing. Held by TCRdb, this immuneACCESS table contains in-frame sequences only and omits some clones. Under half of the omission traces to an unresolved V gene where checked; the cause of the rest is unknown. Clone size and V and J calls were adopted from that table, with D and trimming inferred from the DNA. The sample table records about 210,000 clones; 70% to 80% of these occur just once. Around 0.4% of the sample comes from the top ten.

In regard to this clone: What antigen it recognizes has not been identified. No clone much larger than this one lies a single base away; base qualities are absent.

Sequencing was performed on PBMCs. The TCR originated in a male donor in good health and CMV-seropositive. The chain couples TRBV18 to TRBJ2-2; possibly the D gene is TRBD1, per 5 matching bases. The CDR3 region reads CASSPVSGPGELFF. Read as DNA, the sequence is TGTGCCAGCTCACCAGTGTCAGGGCCCGGGGAGCTGTTTTTT.